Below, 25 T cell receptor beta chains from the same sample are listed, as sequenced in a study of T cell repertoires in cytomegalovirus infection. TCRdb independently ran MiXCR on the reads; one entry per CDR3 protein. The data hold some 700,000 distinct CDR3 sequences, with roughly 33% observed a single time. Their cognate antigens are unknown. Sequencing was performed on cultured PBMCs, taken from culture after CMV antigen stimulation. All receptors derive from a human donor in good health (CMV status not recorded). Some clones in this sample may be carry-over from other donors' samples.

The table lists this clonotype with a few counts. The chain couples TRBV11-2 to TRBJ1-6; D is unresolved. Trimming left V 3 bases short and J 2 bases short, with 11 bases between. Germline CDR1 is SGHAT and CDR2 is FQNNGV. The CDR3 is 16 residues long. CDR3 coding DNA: TGTGCCAGCAGCTTTGGACCGGCGACCTATAATTCACCCCTCCACTTT. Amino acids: CASSFGPATYNSPLHF.

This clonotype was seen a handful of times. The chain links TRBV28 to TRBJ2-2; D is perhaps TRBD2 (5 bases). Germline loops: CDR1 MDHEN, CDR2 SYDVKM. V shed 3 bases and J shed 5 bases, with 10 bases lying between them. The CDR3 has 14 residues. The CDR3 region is CASSFRRSTGELFF. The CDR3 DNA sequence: TGTGCCAGCAGTTTCCGGAGGTCAACCGGGGAGCTGTTTTTT.

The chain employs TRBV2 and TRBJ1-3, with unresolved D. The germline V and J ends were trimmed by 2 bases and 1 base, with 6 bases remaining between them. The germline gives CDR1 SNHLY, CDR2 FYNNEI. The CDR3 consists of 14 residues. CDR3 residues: CASSEYGSGNTIYF. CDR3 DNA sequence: TGTGCCAGCAGTGAATATGGTTCTGGAAACACCATATATTTT.

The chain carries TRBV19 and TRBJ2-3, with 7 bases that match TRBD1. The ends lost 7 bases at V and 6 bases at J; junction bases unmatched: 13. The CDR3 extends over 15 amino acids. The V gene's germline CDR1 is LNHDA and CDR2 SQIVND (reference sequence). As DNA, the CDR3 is TGTGCCAGTACCAACAGGGGTCCCGGCCGCGATACGCAGTATTTT. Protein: CASTNRGPGRDTQYF.

The CDR3 sequence is CASSIQGPGYEQYF. CDR3 nucleotide sequence: TGTGCCAGCTCAATCCAGGGTCCCGGGTACGAGCAGTACTTC. The chain is built from TRBV10-3 and TRBJ2-7; a weak D match, TRBD1 (5 bases). Germline V gene lookup returns CDR1 ENHRY and CDR2 SYGVKD. Trimming removed 10 bases at V and 4 bases at J, with 20 bases between. CDR3 length: 14 residues.

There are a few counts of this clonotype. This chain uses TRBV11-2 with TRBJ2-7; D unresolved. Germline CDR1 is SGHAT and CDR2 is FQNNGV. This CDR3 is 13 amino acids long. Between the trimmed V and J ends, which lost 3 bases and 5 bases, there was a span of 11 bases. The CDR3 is CASSFGPRDEQYF. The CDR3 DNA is TGTGCCAGCAGCTTTGGTCCTCGGGACGAGCAGTACTTC.

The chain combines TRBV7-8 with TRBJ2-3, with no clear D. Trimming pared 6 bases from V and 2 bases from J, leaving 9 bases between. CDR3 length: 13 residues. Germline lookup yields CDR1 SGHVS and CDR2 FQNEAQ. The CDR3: CASSNSDTDTQYF. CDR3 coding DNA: TGTGCCAGCAGTAACAGCGACACAGATACGCAGTATTTT.

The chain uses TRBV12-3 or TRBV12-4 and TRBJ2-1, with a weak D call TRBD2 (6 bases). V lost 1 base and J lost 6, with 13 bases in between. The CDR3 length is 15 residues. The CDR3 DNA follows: TGTGCCAGCAGTTTAGTAGGGACTTTGTTCAATGAGCAGTTCTTC. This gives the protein CASSLVGTLFNEQFF.

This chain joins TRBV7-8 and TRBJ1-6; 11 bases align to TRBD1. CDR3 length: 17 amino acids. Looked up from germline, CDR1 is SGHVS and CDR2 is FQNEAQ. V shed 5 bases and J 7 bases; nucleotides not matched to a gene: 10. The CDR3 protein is CASSNRDRGNSNSPLHF. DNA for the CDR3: TGTGCCAGCAGCAACCGGGACAGGGGGAATTCGAATTCACCCCTCCACTTT.

CDR3 region: CASSHLVSGKGWVVDTQYF. CDR3 bases: TGTGCCAGCAGCCATCTCGTGTCAGGGAAGGGTTGGGTAGTAGATACGCAGTATTTT. The chain combines TRBV7-2 with TRBJ2-3, with D perhaps matching TRBD1 (5 bases). The CDR3 contains 19 residues. Germline CDR1 is SGHTA and CDR2 is FQGNSA. V dropped 5 bases and J dropped 5 bases, with 29 bases sitting between them.

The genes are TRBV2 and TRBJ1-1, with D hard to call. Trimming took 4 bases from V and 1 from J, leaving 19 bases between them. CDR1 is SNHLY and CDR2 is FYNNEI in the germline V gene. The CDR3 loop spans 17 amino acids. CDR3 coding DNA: TGTGCCAGCAGTGGAAGTTTCGGGAGGGAACCGAACACTGAAGCTTTCTTT. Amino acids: CASSGSFGREPNTEAFF.

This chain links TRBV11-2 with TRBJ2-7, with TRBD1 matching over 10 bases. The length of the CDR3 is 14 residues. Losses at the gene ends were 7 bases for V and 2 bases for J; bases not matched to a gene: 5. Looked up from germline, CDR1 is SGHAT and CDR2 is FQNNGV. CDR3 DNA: TGTGCCAGCATGTCGGGACAGGGGACCTACGAGCAGTACTTC. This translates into CASMSGQGTYEQYF.

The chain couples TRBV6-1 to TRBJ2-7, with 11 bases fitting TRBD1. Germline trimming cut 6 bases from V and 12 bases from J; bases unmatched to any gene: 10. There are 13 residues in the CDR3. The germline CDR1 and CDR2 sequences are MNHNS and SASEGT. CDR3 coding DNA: TGTGCCAGCAGCGCCGGACAGGGGGCGAGTCGGTACTTC. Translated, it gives CASSAGQGASRYF.

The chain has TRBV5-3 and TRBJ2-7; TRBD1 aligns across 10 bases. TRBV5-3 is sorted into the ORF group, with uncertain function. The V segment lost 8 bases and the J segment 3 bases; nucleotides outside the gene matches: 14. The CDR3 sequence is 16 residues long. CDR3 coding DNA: TGTGCCAGCAGCGTCTCCGGGACAGGGGTGAACTACGAGCAGTACTTC. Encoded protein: CASSVSGTGVNYEQYF.

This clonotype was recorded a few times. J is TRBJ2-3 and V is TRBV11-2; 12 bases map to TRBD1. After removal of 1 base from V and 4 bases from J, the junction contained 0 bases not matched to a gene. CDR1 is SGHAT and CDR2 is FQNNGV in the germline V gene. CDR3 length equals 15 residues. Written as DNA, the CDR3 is TGTGCCAGCAGCTTAGGGGACAGGGGGCCAGATACGCAGTATTTT. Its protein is CASSLGDRGPDTQYF. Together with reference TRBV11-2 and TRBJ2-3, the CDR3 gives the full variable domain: EAGVAQSPRYKIIEKRQSVAFWCNPISGHATLYWYQQILGQGPKLLIQFQNNGVVDDSQLPKDRFSAERLKGVDSTLKIQPAKLEDSAVYLCASSLGDRGPDTQYFGPGTRLTVL.

The CDR3 coding sequence is TGCGCCGGGGAACCGGGTGGGTACTATGGCTACACCTTC. The encoded protein is CAGEPGGYYGYTF. V is TRBV10-1 and J is TRBJ1-2; D is undetermined. V lost 11 bases and J 3 bases, leaving 16 bases between the germline ends. CDR1 and CDR2 from the germline V gene are WNHNN and SYGVQD (reference sequence). The CDR3 is made up of 13 amino acids.

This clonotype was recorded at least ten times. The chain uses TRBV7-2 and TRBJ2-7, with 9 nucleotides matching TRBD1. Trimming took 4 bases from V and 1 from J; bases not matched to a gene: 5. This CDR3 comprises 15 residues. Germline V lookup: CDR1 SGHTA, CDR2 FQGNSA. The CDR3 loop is CASSSPDRGSYEQYF. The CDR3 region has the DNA TGTGCCAGCAGCTCTCCGGACAGGGGATCCTACGAGCAGTACTTC.

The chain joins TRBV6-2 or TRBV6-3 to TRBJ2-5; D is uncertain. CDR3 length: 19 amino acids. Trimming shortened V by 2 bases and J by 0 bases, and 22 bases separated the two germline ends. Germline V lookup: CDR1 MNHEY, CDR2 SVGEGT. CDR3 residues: CASSYVLRQAIRDQETQYF. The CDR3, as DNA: TGTGCCAGCAGTTACGTCCTTCGCCAAGCGATTAGGGACCAAGAGACCCAGTACTTC.

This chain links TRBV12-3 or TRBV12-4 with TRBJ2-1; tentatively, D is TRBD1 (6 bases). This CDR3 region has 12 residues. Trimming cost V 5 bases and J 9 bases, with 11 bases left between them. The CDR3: CASSTQGTEQFF. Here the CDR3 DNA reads TGTGCCAGCAGTACCCAGGGGACTGAGCAGTTCTTC.

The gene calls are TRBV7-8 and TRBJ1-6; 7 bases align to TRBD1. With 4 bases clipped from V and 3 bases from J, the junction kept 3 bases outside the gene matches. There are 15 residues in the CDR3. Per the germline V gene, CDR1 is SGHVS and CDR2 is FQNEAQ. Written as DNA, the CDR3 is TGTGCCAGCAGCTCACAGGGGAACTATAATTCACCCCTCCACTTT. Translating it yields CASSSQGNYNSPLHF.

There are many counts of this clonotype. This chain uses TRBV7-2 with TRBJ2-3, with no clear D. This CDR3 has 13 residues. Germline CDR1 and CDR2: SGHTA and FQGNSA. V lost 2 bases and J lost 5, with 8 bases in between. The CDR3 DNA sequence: TGTGCCAGCAGCTTATTTCAATTAGATACGCAGTATTTT. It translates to CASSLFQLDTQYF.

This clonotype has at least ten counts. The CDR3 protein is CASSSNWKQYF. CDR3 nucleotide sequence: TGTGCCAGCAGCTCGAATTGGAAGCAGTACTTC. The V and J genes are TRBV7-2 and TRBJ2-7; no clear D gene. Germline V gene lookup returns CDR1 SGHTA and CDR2 FQGNSA. The CDR3 is made up of 11 amino acids. V was pared by 4 bases and J by 8 bases, with 9 bases between.

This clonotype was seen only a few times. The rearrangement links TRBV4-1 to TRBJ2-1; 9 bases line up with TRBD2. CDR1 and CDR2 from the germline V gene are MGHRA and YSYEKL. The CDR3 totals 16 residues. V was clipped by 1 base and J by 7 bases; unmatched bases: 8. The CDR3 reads CASSQGPRGGLNEQFF. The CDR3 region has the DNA TGCGCCAGCAGCCAAGGTCCGCGGGGGGGCCTTAATGAGCAGTTCTTC.

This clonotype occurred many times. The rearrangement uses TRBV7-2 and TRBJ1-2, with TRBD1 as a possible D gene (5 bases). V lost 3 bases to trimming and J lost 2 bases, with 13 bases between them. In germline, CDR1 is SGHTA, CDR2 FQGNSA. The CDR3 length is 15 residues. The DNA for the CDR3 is TGTGCCAGCAGCTTGAGCGCAGGGAGCAACTATGGCTACACCTTC. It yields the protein CASSLSAGSNYGYTF.

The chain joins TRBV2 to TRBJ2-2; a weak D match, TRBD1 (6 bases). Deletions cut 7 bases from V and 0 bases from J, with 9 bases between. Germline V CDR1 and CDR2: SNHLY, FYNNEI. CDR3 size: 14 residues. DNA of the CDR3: TGTGCCAGCACTGGACAGTCGAACACCGGGGAGCTGTTTTTT. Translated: CASTGQSNTGELFF.